These 11 T cell receptor beta chains originate from one sample sequenced in a study of T cells in Graves' hyperthyroidism and ophthalmopathy. Amplification targeted TCR beta CDR3 regions from RNA transcripts. The primer set for the first-round RT-PCR of the TCR CDR3 was HTBI. TCRdb ran MiXCR on the multiplex PCR reads and lists one entry per CDR3 protein. The data show approximately 430,000 distinct CDR3 sequences, 15% to 18% seen once. Material for sequencing was blood. The receptors were gathered from a woman aged 18-35 years with Graves' hyperthyroidism.

This clonotype was seen a handful of times. The chain combines TRBV29-1 with TRBJ1-2; D may be TRBD1 (5 bases). The CDR3 consists of 12 residues. V was shortened by 4 bases and J by 6 bases, with 12 bases between the two germline ends. Germline CDR1 SQVTM, CDR2 ANQGSEA. The DNA for the CDR3 is TGCAGCGTTGCGGGGGATGCCAATGGCTACACCTTC. Its translation: CSVAGDANGYTF.

The chain recombines TRBV5-1 with TRBJ2-5; D is possibly TRBD1 (5 bases). The V gene's germline CDR1 is SGHRS and CDR2 YFSETQ. There are 15 residues in the CDR3. Trimming stripped 2 bases from V and 4 bases from J, with 15 bases between. The CDR3 reads CASSLSGPRGETQYF. The CDR3 bases are TGCGCCAGCAGCTTATCAGGACCTAGGGGAGAGACCCAGTACTTC.

Comment on this clonotype: Sequence at one end of the junction differs from germline and may be a read error. The chain combines TRBV4-1 with TRBJ2-5; 12 nucleotides line up with TRBD1. Germline V gives CDR1 MGHRA, CDR2 YSYEKL. The CDR3 extends over 15 amino acids. CDR3 region: CANSQGGQGAETQYF. CDR3 in DNA: TGCGCCAACAGCCAAGGGGGACAGGGGGCCGAGACCCAGTACTTC.

The rearrangement links TRBV9 to TRBJ1-2; D is possibly TRBD1 (5 bases). Germline V gives CDR1 SGDLS, CDR2 YYNGEE. Trimming took off 3 bases at V and 8 bases at J, with 20 bases between the two ends. The length of the CDR3 is 15 residues. For the CDR3, the DNA is TGTGCCAGCAGCGAGGGGCCCACAGGTCCGGCAGGCTACACCTTC. It specifies CASSEGPTGPAGYTF.

The chain has TRBV4-3 and TRBJ2-1; 12 bases align to TRBD1. V dropped 3 bases and J dropped 8; count of bases not matched to a gene: 2. The CDR3 sequence is 14 residues long. Germline V lookup: CDR1 LGHNA, CDR2 YSLEER. The CDR3 region is CASSQGTGGHEQFF. For the CDR3, the DNA is TGCGCCAGCAGCCAGGGGACAGGGGGCCATGAGCAGTTCTTC.

This clonotype was counted many times. The chain couples TRBV3-1 to TRBJ1-1; the D is unclear. The CDR3 extends over 13 amino acids. Per germline, CDR1 LGHDT and CDR2 YNNKEL (reference sequence). The V end lost 2 bases, the J end lost 1 base, and 5 bases lay between the germline ends. This CDR3 is CASSQTANTEAFF. In DNA form, the CDR3 reads TGTGCCAGCAGCCAAACAGCGAACACTGAAGCTTTCTTT.

V is TRBV29-1 and J is TRBJ2-7, with 7 positions matching TRBD1. CDR1 is SQVTM, CDR2 ANQGSEA, per germline. Trimming took 7 bases from V and 4 from J; bases not matched to a gene: 10. The CDR3 is 13 amino acids. This CDR3 reads CSARQGLRYEQYF. The DNA of the CDR3 is TGCAGCGCCCGACAGGGATTGCGGTACGAGCAGTACTTC.

This clonotype was recorded many times. The CDR3: CSARPGSETQYF. CDR3 bases: TGCAGTGCTAGACCAGGATCCGAGACCCAGTACTTC. This rearrangement joins TRBV20-1 to TRBJ2-5; D remains ambiguous. The germline CDR1 and CDR2 sequences are DFQATT and SNEGSKA (reference sequence). Deletions cut 2 bases from V and 5 bases from J, with 9 bases between. This CDR3 spans 12 amino acids.

The chain joins TRBV20-1 to TRBJ2-5, with 9 bases aligning to TRBD1. Trimming at V came to 3 bases and at J to 3 bases, leaving 8 bases not matched to a gene. The germline V gene has CDR1 DFQATT and CDR2 SNEGSKA (reference sequence). CDR3 length equals 15 residues. The CDR3 DNA reads TGCAGTGCTAGTCCTTACCGGGACAGGGAAGAGACCCAGTACTTC. It codes for CSASPYRDREETQYF.

This chain links TRBV9 with TRBJ2-5; D not certain. The CDR3 loop spans 16 amino acids. V lost 3 bases and J 4 bases, leaving 19 bases between the germline ends. In germline, CDR1 is SGDLS, CDR2 YYNGEE. CDR3 in DNA: TGTGCCAGCAGCGAGTTTATAGGACGGGTGGGAGAGACCCAGTACTTC. It yields the protein CASSEFIGRVGETQYF.

This chain uses TRBV4-3 with TRBJ1-2, with a possible D match to TRBD1 (5 bases). The CDR3 runs to 16 residues. CDR1 is LGHNA, CDR2 YSLEER, per germline. V was trimmed by 0 bases and J by 4 bases, leaving 15 bases between them. The CDR3 DNA sequence: TGCGCCAGCAGCCAAGACCAGGTGAGGGGCCTCTATGGCTACACCTTC. Its translation: CASSQDQVRGLYGYTF.